This T cell receptor beta chain originates from a study of T cells after yellow fever vaccination. Overall study results and limits: Booster sampling recovered most clones from primary vaccination (about 97% CD4, over 75% CD8). Across the CD4 and CD8 compartments, a small share of clonotypes was present in both. Highly abundant clonotypes carried over from the bulk population could end up in FACS-sorted repertoires as contaminants.

Universal primer sites and UMIs were introduced during 5'RACE template-switching synthesis of TCR cDNA. TCRdb independently ran MiXCR on the 5' RACE reads; one entry per CDR3 protein. The sample yields about 300,000 distinct CDR3 sequences, around 4.1% seen once. Germline assignment: CDR1 KGHSH and CDR2 LQKENI. The CDR3 totals 14 residues. Trimming removed 3 bases from V and 3 bases from J, with 11 bases in between. Of note for this clonotype: Its antigen is as yet unknown. A clone one base away is much larger, so this may be a read error.

This TCR was sampled from a young man who received the YFV17D yellow fever vaccine. The V and J genes are TRBV18 and TRBJ1-1; no reliable D call. The material was PBMCs, obtained 5 days after the yellow fever booster vaccination. The CDR3 DNA reads TGTGCCAGCTCACCCGACTGGCAGTACACTGAAGCTTTCTTT. Amino acids: CASSPDWQYTEAFF.